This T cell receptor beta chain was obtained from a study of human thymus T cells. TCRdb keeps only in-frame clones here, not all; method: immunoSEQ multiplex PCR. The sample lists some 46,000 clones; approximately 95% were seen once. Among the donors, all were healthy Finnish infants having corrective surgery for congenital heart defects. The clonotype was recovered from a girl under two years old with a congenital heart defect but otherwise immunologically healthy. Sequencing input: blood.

CDR3 loop: CASSVAGVYNEQFF. The CDR3 bases are TGTGCCAGCAGCGTAGCGGGAGTCTACAATGAGCAGTTCTTC. The chain uses TRBV9 and TRBJ2-1, with TRBD2 as a possible D gene (6 bases). This CDR3 has 14 amino acids. V lost 0 bases and J 3 bases, leaving 7 bases between the germline ends. Germline CDR1 is SGDLS and CDR2 is YYNGEE.